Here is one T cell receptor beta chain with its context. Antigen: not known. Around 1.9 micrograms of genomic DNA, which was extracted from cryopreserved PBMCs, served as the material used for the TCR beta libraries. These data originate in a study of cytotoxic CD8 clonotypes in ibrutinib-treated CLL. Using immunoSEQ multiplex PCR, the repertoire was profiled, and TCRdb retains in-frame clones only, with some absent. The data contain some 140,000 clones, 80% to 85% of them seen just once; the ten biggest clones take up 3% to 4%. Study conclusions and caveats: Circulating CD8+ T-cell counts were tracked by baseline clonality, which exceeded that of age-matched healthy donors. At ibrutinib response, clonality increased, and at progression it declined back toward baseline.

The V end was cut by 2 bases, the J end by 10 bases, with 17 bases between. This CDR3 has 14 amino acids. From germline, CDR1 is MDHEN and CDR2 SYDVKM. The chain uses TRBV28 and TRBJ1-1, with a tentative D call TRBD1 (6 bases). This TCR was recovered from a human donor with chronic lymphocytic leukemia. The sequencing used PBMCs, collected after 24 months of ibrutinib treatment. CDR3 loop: CASSLGGRRLGAFF. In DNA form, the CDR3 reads TGTGCCAGCAGTTTAGGGGGCAGAAGACTGGGAGCTTTCTTT. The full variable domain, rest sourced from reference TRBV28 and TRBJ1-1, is DVKVTQSSRYLVKRTGEKVFLECVQDMDHENMFWYRQDPGLGLRLIYFSYDVKMKEKGDIPEGYSVSREKKERFSLILESASTNQTSMYLCASSLGGRRLGAFFGQGTRLTVV.